The table lists the clone carrying this T cell receptor (beta chain) with a few counts. Its antigen is undetermined. This entry belongs to a study of T cell repertoires in cytomegalovirus infection. Overall study context: Signatures in public TCR beta sequences pointed to both CMV infection and matching HLA type.

One entry per CDR3 protein results from TCRdb running MiXCR on the reads. The sample records 100,000 to 150,000 distinct CDR3 sequences, more than 7% being singletons. CDR3 length: 13 amino acids. Germline loops: CDR1 DFQATT, CDR2 SNEGSKA (reference sequence). Trimming left V 3 bases short and J 2 bases short, with 8 bases between. Regarding the study as a whole: The ex vivo response was dominated by HLA-C-restricted CMV-specific TCR beta clonotypes. Adding up the frequency of public TCR beta families identified people who carried CMV plus the relevant HLA.

The clonotype comes from a human donor in good health (CMV status not recorded). Some clones in this sample may be carry-over from other donors' samples. This sequence joins TRBV20-1 and TRBJ1-3, with a tentative D call TRBD1 (5 bases). The sequencing sample was made of PBMCs. The CDR3: CSARGTAGNTIYF. For the CDR3, the DNA is TGCAGTGCTAGGGGGACGGCTGGAAACACCATATATTTT.